Sequencing of this TCR beta chain was carried out in a study of monozygotic twins with cystic fibrosis. Study in general: Library input was approximately 3.1 micrograms of fragmented DNA, with approximately 16 PCR cycles.

The ends lost 3 bases at V and 0 bases at J; junction bases unmatched: 4. The length of the CDR3 is 15 residues. Germline assignment: CDR1 MDHEN and CDR2 SYDVKM. Sequencing was performed with immunoSEQ multiplex PCR; in TCRdb, only in-frame clones are kept and a portion is missing. The sample records tens of thousands of clones, around 96% being singletons. The receptor's source is a girl aged 2-10 years with cystic fibrosis. The rearrangement links TRBV28 to TRBJ1-2, with 7 bases that match TRBD1. The sample taken for sequencing was blood. The CDR3 loop reads CASSFLQGANYGYTF. CDR3 in DNA: TGTGCCAGCAGTTTTTTGCAGGGGGCTAACTATGGCTACACCTTC.